This T cell receptor beta chain was identified during a study of shared clonotypes between healthy human individuals. Study overall: Per donor, three plates held CD4 naive cells, three held CD4 memory, two held CD8 naive and one held CD8 memory. General study results and limits: Researchers sampled only blood; tissue repertoires likely differ. The study generally estimated greater richness for naive than memory subsets.

Germline V lookup: CDR1 MNHEY, CDR2 SVGAGI. V lost 7 bases to trimming and J lost 4 bases, with 16 bases between them. This CDR3 has 14 amino acids. As to this clone: Its antigen is not known.

Once extracted for a subset, genomic DNA was divided evenly among several immunoSEQ plates. Repertoires were generated with immunoSEQ multiplex PCR, while TCRdb's copy carries only in-frame clones and drops some. The sample has about 1.5 million clones, around 95% seen once; the top ten hold about 1%. This chain links TRBV6-5 with TRBJ1-2; tentatively, D is TRBD1 (5 bases). Source material: naive CD4+ T cells sorted from blood. Specified subset: CD45RA+ positively selected. This TCR came from a man under 40 in good health. DNA for the CDR3: TGTGCCAGCAAAAAAGCCGGGACGGTCTATGGCTACACCTTC. Translation gives CASKKAGTVYGYTF.